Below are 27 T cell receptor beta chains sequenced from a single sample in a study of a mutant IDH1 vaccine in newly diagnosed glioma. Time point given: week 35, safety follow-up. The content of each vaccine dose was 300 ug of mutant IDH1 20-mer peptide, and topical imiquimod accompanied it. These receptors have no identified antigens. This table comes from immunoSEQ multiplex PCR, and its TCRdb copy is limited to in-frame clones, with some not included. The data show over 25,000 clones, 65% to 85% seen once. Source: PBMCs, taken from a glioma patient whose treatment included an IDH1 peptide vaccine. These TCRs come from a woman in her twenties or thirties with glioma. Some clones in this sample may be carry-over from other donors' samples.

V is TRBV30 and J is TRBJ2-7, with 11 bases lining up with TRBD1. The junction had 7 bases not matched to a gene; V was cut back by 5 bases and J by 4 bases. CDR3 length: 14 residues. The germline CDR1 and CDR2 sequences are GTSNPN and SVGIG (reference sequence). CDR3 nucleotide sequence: TGTGCCTGGGCTCCGGGACAGGGGGTATACGAGCAGTACTTC. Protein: CAWAPGQGVYEQYF. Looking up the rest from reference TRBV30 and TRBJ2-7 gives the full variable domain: SQTIHQWPATLVQPVGSPLSLECTVEGTSNPNLYWYRQAAGRGLQLLFYSVGIGQISSEVPQNLSASRPQDRQFILSSKKLLLSDSGFYLCAWAPGQGVYEQYFGPGTRLTVT.

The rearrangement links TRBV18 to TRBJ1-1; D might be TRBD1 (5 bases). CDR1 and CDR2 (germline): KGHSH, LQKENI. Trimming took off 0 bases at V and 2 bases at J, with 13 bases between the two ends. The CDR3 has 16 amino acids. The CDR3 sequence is CASSPPVQTGNTEAFF. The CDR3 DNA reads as TGTGCCAGCTCACCACCGGTGCAAACAGGAAACACTGAAGCTTTCTTT.

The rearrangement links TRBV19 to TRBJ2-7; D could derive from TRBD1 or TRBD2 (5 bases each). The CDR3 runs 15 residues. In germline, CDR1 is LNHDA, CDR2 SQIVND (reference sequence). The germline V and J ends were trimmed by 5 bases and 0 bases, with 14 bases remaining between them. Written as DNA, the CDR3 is TGTGCCAGTAGTCCAACGGGACGCTCCTCCTACGAGCAGTACTTC. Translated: CASSPTGRSSYEQYF.

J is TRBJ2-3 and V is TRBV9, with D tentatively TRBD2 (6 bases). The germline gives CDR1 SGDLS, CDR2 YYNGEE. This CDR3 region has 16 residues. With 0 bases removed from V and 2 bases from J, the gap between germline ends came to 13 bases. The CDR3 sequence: CASSVGRGGNTDTQYF. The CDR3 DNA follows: TGTGCCAGCAGCGTAGGTCGGGGCGGGAACACAGATACGCAGTATTTT.

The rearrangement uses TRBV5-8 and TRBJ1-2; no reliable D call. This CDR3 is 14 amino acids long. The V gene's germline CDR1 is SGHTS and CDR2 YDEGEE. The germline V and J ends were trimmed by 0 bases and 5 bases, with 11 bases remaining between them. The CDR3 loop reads CASSLGQDLYGYTF. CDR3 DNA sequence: TGTGCCAGCAGCTTGGGGCAGGACCTATATGGCTACACCTTC.

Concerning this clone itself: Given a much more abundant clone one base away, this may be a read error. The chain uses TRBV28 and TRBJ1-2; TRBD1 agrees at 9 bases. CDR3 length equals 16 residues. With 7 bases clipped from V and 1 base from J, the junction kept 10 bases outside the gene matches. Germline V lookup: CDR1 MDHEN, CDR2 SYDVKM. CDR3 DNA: TGTGCCAGCACCGACAAGGGGGACAGGGTTAACTATGGCTACACCTTC. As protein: CASTDKGDRVNYGYTF.

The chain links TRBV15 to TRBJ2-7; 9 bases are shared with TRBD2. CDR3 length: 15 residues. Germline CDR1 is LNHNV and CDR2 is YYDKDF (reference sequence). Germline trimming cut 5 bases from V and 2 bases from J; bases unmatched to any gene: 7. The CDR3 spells CATSPRSGSTYEQYF. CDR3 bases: TGTGCCACCAGCCCCCGTAGCGGGAGCACCTACGAGCAGTACTTC.

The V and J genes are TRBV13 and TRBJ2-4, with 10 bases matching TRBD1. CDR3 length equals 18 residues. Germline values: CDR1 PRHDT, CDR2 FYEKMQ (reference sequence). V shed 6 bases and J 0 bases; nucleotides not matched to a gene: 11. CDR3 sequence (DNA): TGTGCCAGCAGGAGGGGACAGGGGTCCTCCCTAGCCAAAAACATTCAGTACTTC. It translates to CASRRGQGSSLAKNIQYF.

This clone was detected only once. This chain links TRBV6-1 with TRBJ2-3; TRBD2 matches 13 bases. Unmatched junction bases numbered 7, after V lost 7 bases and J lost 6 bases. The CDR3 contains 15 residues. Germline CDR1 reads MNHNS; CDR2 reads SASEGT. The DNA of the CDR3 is TGTGCCAGCACCAGGACTAGCGGGAGACGTGATACGCAGTATTTT. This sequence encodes CASTRTSGRRDTQYF.

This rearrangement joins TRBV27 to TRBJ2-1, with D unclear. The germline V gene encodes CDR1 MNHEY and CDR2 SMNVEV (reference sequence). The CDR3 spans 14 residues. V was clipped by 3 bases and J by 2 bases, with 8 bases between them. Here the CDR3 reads CASSLVSPYNEQFF. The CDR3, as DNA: TGTGCCAGCAGTTTGGTCTCCCCCTACAATGAGCAGTTCTTC.

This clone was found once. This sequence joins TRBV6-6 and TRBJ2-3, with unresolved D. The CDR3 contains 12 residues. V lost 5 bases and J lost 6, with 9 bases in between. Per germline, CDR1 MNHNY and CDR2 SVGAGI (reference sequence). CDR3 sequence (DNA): TGTGCCAGCAGTCTTCGGGCCGATACGCAGTATTTT. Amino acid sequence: CASSLRADTQYF.

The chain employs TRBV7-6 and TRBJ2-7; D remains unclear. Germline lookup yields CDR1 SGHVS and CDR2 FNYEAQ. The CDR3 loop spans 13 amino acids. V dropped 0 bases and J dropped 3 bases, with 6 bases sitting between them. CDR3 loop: CASSLAWGYEQYF. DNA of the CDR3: TGTGCCAGCAGCTTAGCCTGGGGCTACGAGCAGTACTTC.

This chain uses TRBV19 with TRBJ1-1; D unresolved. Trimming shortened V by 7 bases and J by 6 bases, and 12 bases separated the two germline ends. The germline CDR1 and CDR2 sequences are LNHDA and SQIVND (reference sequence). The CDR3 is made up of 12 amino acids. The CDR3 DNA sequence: TGTGCCAGTACCGCCTCGGGAGCTGAAGCTTTCTTT. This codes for CASTASGAEAFF.

The CDR3 sequence is CASSHLLRGGSTEAFF. The CDR3 coding sequence is TGTGCCAGCAGCCATCTACTCAGGGGTGGGAGCACTGAAGCTTTCTTT. The rearrangement links TRBV11-3 to TRBJ1-1; TRBD1 is a possible D gene (6 bases). Germline values: CDR1 SGHNT, CDR2 YENEEA. Trimming left V 5 bases short and J 4 bases short, with 20 bases between. The CDR3 runs 16 residues.

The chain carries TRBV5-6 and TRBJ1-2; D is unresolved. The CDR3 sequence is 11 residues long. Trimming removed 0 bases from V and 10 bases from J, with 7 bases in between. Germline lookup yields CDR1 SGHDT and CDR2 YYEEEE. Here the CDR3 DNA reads TGTGCCAGCAGCTTGGCGGCGGCCTACACCTTC. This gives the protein CASSLAAAYTF.

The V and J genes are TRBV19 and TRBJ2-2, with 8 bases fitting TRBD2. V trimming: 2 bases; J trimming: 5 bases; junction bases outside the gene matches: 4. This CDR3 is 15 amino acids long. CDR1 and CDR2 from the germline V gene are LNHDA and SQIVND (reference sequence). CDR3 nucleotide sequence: TGTGCCAGTAGTATACAGGTAGCGGGGACCGGGGAGCTGTTTTTT. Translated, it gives CASSIQVAGTGELFF. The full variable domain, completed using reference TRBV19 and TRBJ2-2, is DGGITQSPKYLFRKEGQNVTLSCEQNLNHDAMYWYRQDPGQGLRLIYYSQIVNDFQKGDIAEGYSVSREKKESFPLTVTSAQKNPTAFYLCASSIQVAGTGELFFGEGSRLTVL.

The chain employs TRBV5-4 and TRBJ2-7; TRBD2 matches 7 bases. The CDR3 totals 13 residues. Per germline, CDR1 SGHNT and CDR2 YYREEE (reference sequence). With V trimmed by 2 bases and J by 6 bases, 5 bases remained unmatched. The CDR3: CASSFAGAFEQYF. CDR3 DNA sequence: TGTGCCAGCAGCTTCGCGGGAGCGTTCGAGCAGTACTTC.

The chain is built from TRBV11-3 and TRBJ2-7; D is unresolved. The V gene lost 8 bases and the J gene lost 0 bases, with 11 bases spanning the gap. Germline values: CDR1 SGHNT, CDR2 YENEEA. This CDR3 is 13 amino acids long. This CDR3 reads CASQSLSSYEQYF. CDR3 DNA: TGTGCCAGCCAGTCACTCAGCTCCTACGAGCAGTACTTC.

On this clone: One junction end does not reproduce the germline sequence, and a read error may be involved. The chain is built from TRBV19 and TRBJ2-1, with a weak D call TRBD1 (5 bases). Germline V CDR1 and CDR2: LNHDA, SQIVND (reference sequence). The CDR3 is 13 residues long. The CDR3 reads CASSLDSYNEQFF. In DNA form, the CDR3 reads TGTGCCAGTAGTTTAGACAGTTACAATGAGCAGTTCTTC.

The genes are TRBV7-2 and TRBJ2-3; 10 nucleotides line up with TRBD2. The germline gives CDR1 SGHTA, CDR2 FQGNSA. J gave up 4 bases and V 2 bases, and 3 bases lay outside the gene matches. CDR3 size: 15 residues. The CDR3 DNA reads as TGTGCCAGCAGCTTACTAGCGGGAGCCGCAGATACGCAGTATTTT. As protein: CASSLLAGAADTQYF.

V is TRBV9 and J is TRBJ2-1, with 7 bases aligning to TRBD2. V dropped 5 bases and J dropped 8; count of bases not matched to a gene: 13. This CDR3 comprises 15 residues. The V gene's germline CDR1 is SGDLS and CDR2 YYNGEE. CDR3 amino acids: CASSLGGGGPHEQFF. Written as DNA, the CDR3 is TGTGCCAGCAGTCTAGGTGGGGGAGGGCCCCATGAGCAGTTCTTC.

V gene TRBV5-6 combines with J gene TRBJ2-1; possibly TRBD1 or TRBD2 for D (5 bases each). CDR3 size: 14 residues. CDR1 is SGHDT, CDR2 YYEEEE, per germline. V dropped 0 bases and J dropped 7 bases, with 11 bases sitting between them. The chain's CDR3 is CASSLVGGRNEQFF. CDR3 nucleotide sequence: TGTGCCAGCAGCTTGGTTGGGGGTAGGAATGAGCAGTTCTTC.

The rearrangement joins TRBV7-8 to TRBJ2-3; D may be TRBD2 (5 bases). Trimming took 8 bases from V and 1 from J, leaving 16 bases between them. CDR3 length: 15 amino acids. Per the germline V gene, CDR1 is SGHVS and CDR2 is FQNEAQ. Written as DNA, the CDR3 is TGTGCCAGCCGAGCCCGGAGGTTGGGCACAGATACGCAGTATTTT. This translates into CASRARRLGTDTQYF. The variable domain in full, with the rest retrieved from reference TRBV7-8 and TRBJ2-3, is GAGVSQSPRYKVAKRGQDVALRCDPISGHVSLFWYQQALGQGPEFLTYFQNEAQLDKSGLPSDRFFAERPEGSVSTLKIQRTQQEDSAVYLCASRARRLGTDTQYFGPGTRLTVL.

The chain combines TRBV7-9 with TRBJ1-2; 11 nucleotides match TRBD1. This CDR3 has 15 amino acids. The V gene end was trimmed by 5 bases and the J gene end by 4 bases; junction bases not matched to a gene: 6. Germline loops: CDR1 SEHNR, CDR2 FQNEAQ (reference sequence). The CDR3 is CASSPRTGGAYGYTF. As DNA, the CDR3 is TGTGCCAGCAGCCCTCGGACAGGGGGCGCCTATGGCTACACCTTC.

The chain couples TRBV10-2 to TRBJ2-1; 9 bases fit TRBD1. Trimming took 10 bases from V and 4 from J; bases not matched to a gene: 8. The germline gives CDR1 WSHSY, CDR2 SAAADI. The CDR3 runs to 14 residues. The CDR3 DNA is TGCGCCACCACCGGGACAGGGCTTTACAATGAGCAGTTCTTC. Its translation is CATTGTGLYNEQFF.

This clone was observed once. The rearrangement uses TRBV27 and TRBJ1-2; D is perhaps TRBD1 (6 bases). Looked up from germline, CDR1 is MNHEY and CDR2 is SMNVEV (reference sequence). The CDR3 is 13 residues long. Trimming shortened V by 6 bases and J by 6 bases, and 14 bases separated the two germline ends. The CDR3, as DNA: TGTGCCAGCAGACTCAGGGGTGGGGATGGCTACACCTTC. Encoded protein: CASRLRGGDGYTF.

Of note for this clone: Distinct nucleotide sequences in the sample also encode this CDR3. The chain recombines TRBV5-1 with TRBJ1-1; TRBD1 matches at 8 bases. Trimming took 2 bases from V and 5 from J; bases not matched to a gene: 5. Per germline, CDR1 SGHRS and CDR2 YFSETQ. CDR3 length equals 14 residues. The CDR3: CASSLGQGGTEAFF. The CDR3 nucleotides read TGCGCCAGCAGCTTAGGACAGGGAGGAACTGAAGCTTTCTTT.